This entry lists 4 T cell receptor beta chains sequenced from one sample in a study of shared clonotypes between healthy human individuals. Assay: immunoSEQ multiplex PCR; the TCRdb copy retains only in-frame clones and omits some. This table has around 2.1 million clones, roughly 91% appearing once. Naive CD8 cells were CD45RO-negative, positively selected for CCR7, excluding terminally differentiated effector memory CD45RA+ cells. Sequenced material: naive CD8+ T cells from PBMCs. The receptors derive from a man between 18 and 35 years old in good health. Some clones in this sample may be carry-over from other donors' samples.

The chain has TRBV30 and TRBJ2-7; TRBD1 aligns across 10 bases. V dropped 3 bases and J dropped 6; count of bases not matched to a gene: 5. In germline, CDR1 is GTSNPN, CDR2 SVGIG (reference sequence). The CDR3 consists of 13 residues. The CDR3 protein is CAWRSGTGAEQYF. Here the CDR3 DNA reads TGTGCCTGGAGATCCGGGACAGGGGCCGAGCAGTACTTC.

This CDR3 is CASSGWGDTDTQYF. The DNA of the CDR3 is TGTGCCAGCAGTGGCTGGGGAGACACAGATACGCAGTATTTT. This rearrangement joins TRBV25-1 to TRBJ2-3; D is possibly TRBD2 (5 bases). Germline CDR1 MGHDK, CDR2 SYGVNS. The CDR3 spans 14 residues. Trimming took off 4 bases at V and 2 bases at J, with 10 bases between the two ends.

The chain recombines TRBV6-1 with TRBJ2-7; possible D gene TRBD1, 6 bases. V was shortened by 4 bases and J by 3 bases, with 16 bases between the two germline ends. This CDR3 has 15 residues. The V gene's germline CDR1 is MNHNS and CDR2 SASEGT. CDR3 protein: CASSVVGGRGYEQYF. The DNA of the CDR3 is TGTGCCAGCAGTGTGGTAGGGGGAAGGGGCTACGAGCAGTACTTC.

This clone was observed a handful of times. The chain couples TRBV13 to TRBJ1-2; 8 bases agree with TRBD1. The trim removed 5 bases at V and 8 bases at J, leaving 7 bases unmatched. Germline V gene lookup returns CDR1 PRHDT and CDR2 FYEKMQ (reference sequence). The CDR3 length is 13 residues. CDR3 protein: CASSTGTGGGYTF. DNA of the CDR3: TGTGCCAGCAGCACGGGGACAGGTGGAGGCTACACCTTC.